This TCR beta chain was documented in a study of early T cells in non-severe SARS-CoV-2 infection. Broader study findings: Lookups in VDJdb leaned toward anti-spike CD8 responses and missed private and CD4 specificities.

Attachment of unique molecular identifiers to individual cDNA molecules was performed. MiXCR, applied by TCRdb to the 5' RACE reads, yields one record per CDR3 protein. The top ten hold 3.5% to 5% of the sample, which has around 93,000 distinct CDR3 sequences, about an eighth seen once. There are 13 residues in the CDR3. CDR1 is SGHNT and CDR2 is YENEEA in the germline V gene. Trimming took off 5 bases at V and 5 bases at J, with 12 bases between the two ends. This clonotype was seen more than once but under ten times. Its antigen is unknown. This material consisted of whole blood, taken at baseline. The V gene is TRBV11-3, the J gene TRBJ1-1; tentative D call: TRBD1 (5 bases). This TCR was recovered from an adult who was a healthcare worker with PCR-confirmed SARS-CoV-2 infection or an uninfected control (not recorded which). In nucleotides, the CDR3 is TGTGCCAGCAGCCCAGGGAGGAGGACTGAAGCTTTCTTT. It yields the protein CASSPGRRTEAFF.